The clone carrying this T cell receptor (beta chain) was observed once. Its matching antigen is unknown. Sequencing in the ViraFEST assay came after antigen-specific CD4+ T cells had been expanded with viral peptide pools, which were used to stimulate PBMC. The culture ran for roughly 10 days before CD4+ T cells were isolated. All vaccine recipients tested negative for nucleocapsid antibodies and had never contracted SARS-CoV-2 infection. Cultures used a few million PBMC per well, about 10 IU/ml IL-2 and around 10 ug/ml peptides. Days 3 and 7 saw half the medium replaced with IL-2 medium. The source of the sample is a study of vaccination effects on CD4 cells after COVID-19. Study in general: Each participant received a vaccine that was either BNT162b2 or mRNA-1273, given as two doses. Study outcomes and limitations: Clonal contraction was marked in infection- and vaccine-induced clones late after vaccination.

The data were produced by immunoSEQ multiplex PCR, yet TCRdb's version contains in-frame clones alone and is incomplete. Found here are under 40,000 clones, more than 70% of them singletons; the top ten hold about 27%. From germline, CDR1 is SQVTM and CDR2 ANQGSEA. The CDR3 is 13 residues long. V shed 6 bases and J shed 1 base, with 11 bases lying between them. Sequencing used CD4+ T cells from PBMCs cultured with HCoV-OC43 spike peptides, obtained before COVID-19 vaccination. Sample subset: HCoV-OC43 spike overlapping peptide pool stimulation. This receptor was taken from a human donor who received a COVID-19 vaccine. The rearrangement joins TRBV29-1 to TRBJ2-3; the D is unclear. CDR3 amino acids: CSVDEAGTDTQYF. CDR3 DNA sequence: TGCAGCGTCGACGAGGCCGGCACAGATACGCAGTATTTT.